The clone carrying this T cell receptor (beta chain) was seen only once. The target antigen is unknown. Patients having uncontrolled infection, another autoimmune disease, pregnancy or lactation were not included. The data are from a study of T cells in Graves' hyperthyroidism and ophthalmopathy. TCR beta CDR3 regions were amplified from RNA. TCR CDR3 regions were first amplified by RT-PCR with HTBI primers. TCRdb recomputed calls from the multiplex PCR reads with MiXCR, one row per CDR3 protein. The sample holds more than 500,000 distinct CDR3 sequences, approximately 44% seen once. Study results and caveats: Most expanded thyroid clonotypes above 0.001 also appeared in blood. A model built on 13 V-J features separated ophthalmopathy from stable hyperthyroidism. With a median lead of 6.5 months before onset, the model predicted ophthalmopathy.

From germline, CDR1 is SGDLS and CDR2 YYNGEE. With 6 bases clipped from V and 4 bases from J, the junction kept 11 bases outside the gene matches. The CDR3 extends over 16 amino acids. The rearrangement uses TRBV9 and TRBJ2-3, with TRBD2 matching 10 bases. Source material: peripheral blood or thyroid tissue (not recorded which). This TCR derives from an adult woman with Graves' disease, either hyperthyroidism or ophthalmopathy (not recorded which). CDR3 sequence reads: CASTRTSGGFADTQYF. As DNA, the CDR3 is TGTGCCAGCACCAGGACTAGCGGTGGGTTTGCAGATACGCAGTATTTT. Filled out from reference TRBV9 and TRBJ2-3, the complete variable domain reads DSGVTQTPKHLITATGQRVTLRCSPRSGDLSVYWYQQSLDQGLQFLIQYYNGEERAKGNILERFSAQQFPDLHSELNLSSLELGDSALYFCASTRTSGGFADTQYFGPGTRLTVL.